This T cell receptor (beta chain) stems from a study of radiation and T cells in renal cell carcinoma. The overall study: Nephrectomy followed 15 Gy stereotactic body radiation by 4 weeks.

Remarks on this clone: Antigen unknown.

CDR3 length: 14 residues. Germline V CDR1 and CDR2: MNHEY, SMNVEV (reference sequence). Between the trimmed V and J ends, which lost 3 bases and 2 bases, there was a span of 9 bases. Time point here: baseline pretreatment blood. Treatment described: 15 Gy SBRT to primary tumor, nephrectomy 4 weeks later. Clear cell pathology was present in this patient's renal cell carcinoma. Findings and caveats of the study: In blood, top tumor clones expanded by 2 weeks, shrinking by 4.

Generated by immunoSEQ multiplex PCR, the TCRdb table keeps only in-frame clones and is missing some. Counted here are 100,000 to 150,000 clones, roughly 80% occurring once; the ten biggest clones make up approximately 3%. Here the sequenced sample was blood, taken from a patient whose treatment included radiotherapy and nephrectomy. The receptor comes from a woman between 55 and 75 years old with renal cell carcinoma. The J gene is TRBJ2-3, the V gene TRBV27, with D perhaps TRBD1 (6 bases). CDR3 protein: CASSFTGSTDTQYF. DNA for the CDR3: TGTGCCAGCAGTTTCACAGGGTCCACAGATACGCAGTATTTT.